Given below is one TCR beta chain in context. The source of the sample is a study of blood T cell repertoires in COVID-19. Study details: Material from acute and convalescent COVID-19 was sourced from the United States, Italy and Spain. The analysed material was cDNA or gDNA that came from T cells, B-cell-depleted T cells, or PBMCs.

Only in-frame clones appear in the TCRdb table, and some are missing; sequencing was by immunoSEQ multiplex PCR. This table holds over 150,000 clones, around 80% found once. During active infection, Seattle patients enrolled and were then monitored through disease. The sequenced sample consisted of peripheral blood. The origin of this receptor is a woman in her 40s with COVID-19, enrolled during active disease.

The chain's CDR3 is CASSLAGREADTQYF. The CDR3 region has the DNA TGTGCCAGCAGCTTGGCGGGCAGGGAAGCAGATACGCAGTATTTT. The chain joins TRBV5-8 to TRBJ2-3, with D perhaps TRBD1 (5 bases). The germline V and J ends were trimmed by 0 bases and 4 bases, with 12 bases remaining between them. The CDR3 is 15 amino acids. Germline V gives CDR1 SGHTS, CDR2 YDEGEE.